This T cell receptor beta chain originates from a study of cytomegalovirus exposure and HLA in healthy donors. Of note for this clone: Its antigen is still unknown. The junction departs from germline at one end; a sequencing error may be responsible.

The CDR3 sequence is 13 residues long. Germline CDR1 is SEHNR and CDR2 is FQNEAQ (reference sequence). The PCR contained 60 Vbeta and 13 Jbeta primers. Sequencing used immunoSEQ multiplex PCR; TCRdb keeps in-frame clones, though not all of them. The sample consists of 120,000 to 150,000 clones, approximately 79% of them appearing once. Study findings and constraints: For TCR beta chains, V- and J-gene trimming was later linked to a missense DCLRE1C variant. There were 150 or so TCR beta chains listed as cytomegalovirus-associated.

V usage is TRBV7-9 and J usage is TRBJ1-1; D unclear. The material sequenced was PBMCs. This TCR derives from a male donor in good health and CMV-seronegative. Here the CDR3 DNA reads TGTTCCAGCAGCGTTACAGAGAACACTGAAGCTTTCTTT. Translation gives CSSSVTENTEAFF.